These 15 T cell receptor beta chains came from one sample sequenced in a study of CXCR3-negative and CXCR3-positive naive CD8 T cells. Overall study findings and caveats: For CXCR3-positive naive cells, TRB CDR3s were more hydrophobic than those of CXCR3-negative naive cells.

The TRB cDNA libraries were prepared by 5' RACE with UMI labels. TCRdb reprocessed the 5' RACE reads and reports one entry per CDR3 protein, with no DNA. This table lists approximately 48,000 distinct CDR3 sequences. These TCRs are of unknown antigen specificity. Sequences were obtained from naive CXCR3+ CD8+ T cells from blood. Subset described: CD45RO-CCR7+CD27+CD95- naive CD8+ T cells expressing CXCR3 (TNR3+). Every receptor here comes from a human donor in good health. Some clones in this sample may be carry-over from other donors' samples.

This chain uses TRBV27 with TRBJ2-1; absent DNA, TCRdb's TRBD2 call cannot be checked. This CDR3 is built from 16 residues. The V gene's germline CDR1 is MNHEY and CDR2 SMNVEV (reference sequence). The chain's CDR3 is CASSFPGLAGLNEQFF.

J is TRBJ2-1 and V is TRBV5-1; TCRdb proposes TRBD1, but this gene call is untestable without DNA. CDR1 and CDR2 from the germline V gene are SGHRS and YFSETQ. The CDR3 length is 17 residues. The chain's CDR3 is CASSESDRGGLYNEQFF.

This chain joins TRBV7-9 and TRBJ2-4; TCRdb calls TRBD2, which cannot be checked without DNA. CDR1 is SEHNR, CDR2 FQNEAQ, per germline (reference sequence). The CDR3 sequence is 11 residues long. CDR3 protein: CATGGENIQYF.

This chain links TRBV7-9 with TRBJ2-5. The CDR3 sequence is 12 residues long. Germline assignment: CDR1 SEHNR and CDR2 FQNEAQ (reference sequence). The CDR3 here is CASVSGYETQYF.

The rearrangement links TRBV7-2 to TRBJ1-1. Germline values: CDR1 SGHTA, CDR2 FQGNSA. The CDR3 runs 13 residues. The CDR3 region is CASSLAGYTEAFF.

The chain recombines TRBV5-1 with TRBJ2-3; lacking DNA, the TRBD1 call made by TCRdb goes unchecked. Germline V lookup: CDR1 SGHRS, CDR2 YFSETQ. The CDR3 length is 17 residues. CDR3: CASSSYMDSPSTDTQYF.

The V call is TRBV29-1, the J call TRBJ2-3; TCRdb indicates TRBD1, and absent DNA this call remains unverified. Germline V gives CDR1 SQVTM, CDR2 ANQGSEA. The CDR3 contains 12 residues. CDR3 loop: CSAIGAVDTQYF.

V usage is TRBV7-9 and J usage is TRBJ2-1. The CDR3 consists of 12 residues. Germline CDR1 and CDR2: SEHNR and FQNEAQ (reference sequence). The CDR3 region is CASSYLPNEQFF.

The CDR3 protein is CAWSDGTSSGLGYTF. The chain carries TRBV30 and TRBJ1-2. The CDR3 contains 15 residues. The germline V gene has CDR1 GTSNPN and CDR2 SVGIG (reference sequence).

V and J are TRBV29-1 and TRBJ2-1; the TCRdb D gene call, TRBD2, has no DNA to confirm it. This CDR3 is built from 11 residues. Germline values: CDR1 SQVTM, CDR2 ANQGSEA. The CDR3: CSVERGGKQFF.

The chain couples TRBV7-2 to TRBJ2-3; the D gene TCRdb calls, TRBD2, cannot be checked with no DNA. Germline V gene lookup returns CDR1 SGHTA and CDR2 FQGNSA. The CDR3 length is 16 residues. The CDR3 sequence: CASSFVGGGGTDTQYF.

This sequence joins TRBV5-1 and TRBJ2-7; TCRdb returns TRBD2, unconfirmable since there is no DNA. CDR1 and CDR2 (germline): SGHRS, YFSETQ. The CDR3 is made up of 14 amino acids. This CDR3 reads CASSLAWGDYEQYF.

This CDR3 is CASSQTNPGTLAKNIQYF. J is TRBJ2-4 and V is TRBV4-1; there is no DNA to check the TCRdb D call of TRBD1. The CDR3 is 18 amino acids. The V gene's germline CDR1 is MGHRA and CDR2 YSYEKL.

This chain uses TRBV27 with TRBJ2-7. CDR3 length equals 12 residues. CDR1 is MNHEY and CDR2 is SMNVEV in the germline V gene (reference sequence). CDR3 protein: CASSYRNYEQYF.

The V call is TRBV7-6, the J call TRBJ1-1. The germline gives CDR1 SGHVS, CDR2 FNYEAQ. The CDR3 spans 14 residues. CDR3 region: CASSLDFENTEAFF.